Detailed here is one T cell receptor beta chain. Its specificity is unknown. The data were obtained in a study of CD8 T cells in ankylosing spondylitis. Unmatched junction bases numbered 12, after V lost 6 bases and J lost 2 bases. The CDR3 has 17 amino acids. Per the germline V gene, CDR1 is MNHNS and CDR2 is SASEGT. The study's findings and limits: Peripheral blood held disease-linked clones only at relatively low frequency, and these were CD8+. Significantly higher representation of disease-linked clones was reported for matched ankylosing spondylitis synovial fluid. Blood from ankylosing spondylitis patients appeared to carry a characteristic eight-variant TCR beta motif.

From the 5' RACE reads, TCRdb called clonotypes with MiXCR, one entry per CDR3 protein. This table holds 250,000 or so distinct CDR3 sequences, approximately 20% found once. Sequencing was performed on blood, either unsorted or a sorted T cell fraction (not recorded which). The V gene is TRBV6-1, the J gene TRBJ2-7; 11 bases align to TRBD1. The source of this sequence is a male donor with ankylosing spondylitis or in good health (not recorded which). Here the CDR3 reads CASSHGQGANLAYEQYF. DNA of the CDR3: TGTGCCAGCAGCCATGGACAGGGGGCGAACCTGGCCTACGAGCAGTACTTC.